The clone carrying this TCR beta chain was picked up one time. This specimen belongs to a study of siplizumab effects on memory and regulatory T cells. The repertoire was sequenced with immunoSEQ multiplex PCR; TCRdb's copy has only in-frame clones and lacks some. The sample shows around 100,000 clones, 91% of them seen only once. The sequenced sample consisted of CD4+ T cells sorted from blood. This clonotype was sampled from a human donor in good health. Some clones in this sample may be carry-over from other donors' samples.

CDR3 protein: CASRYRDGFEQYF. CDR3 in DNA: TGCGCCAGCAGATACAGGGACGGGTTCGAGCAGTACTTC. The chain employs TRBV10-2 and TRBJ2-7, with D possibly being TRBD1 (6 bases). Trimming cost V 6 bases and J 6 bases, with 15 bases left between them. The CDR3 spans 13 residues. Germline V gene sequence: CDR1 WSHSY, CDR2 SAAADI.